This T cell receptor beta chain was identified in a study of type 1 regulatory T cells. Study-level findings and limits: Tr1 cells had a more restricted TCR repertoire than non-Tr1 cells.

This clonotype was counted many times. The antigen remains unidentified. TCRdb reanalysed the reads using MiXCR and keeps one entry per CDR3 protein. The profile shows tens of thousands of distinct CDR3 sequences, about 20% of them singletons. There are 15 residues in the CDR3. Per the germline V gene, CDR1 is SGHRS and CDR2 is YFSETQ. V lost 4 bases and J lost 4; bases outside the gene matches: 6. The chain joins TRBV5-1 to TRBJ2-3; TRBD2 matches 10 bases. This clonotype was sampled from a human donor in good health. Sequencing used cultured type 1 regulatory T (Tr1) cells, either the whole culture or a sorted fraction (not recorded which). The CDR3 sequence is CASSRASGSADTQYF. The CDR3 DNA reads TGCGCCAGCAGCCGGGCTAGCGGGAGTGCAGATACGCAGTATTTT.